The 4 T cell receptor beta chains given below trace back to one sample, sequenced in a study of shared clonotypes between healthy human individuals. Clones were read by immunoSEQ multiplex PCR, and TCRdb kept only the in-frame ones, dropping some. The table records some 1,100,000 clones, 78% of them present only once. Material: memory CD4+ T cells from PBMCs. Subset here: CD45RA-negative fraction. Receptor source: a man between 18 and 35 years old in good health. Some clones in this sample may be carry-over from other donors' samples.

The CDR3 nucleotides are TGTGCCAGCAGGCCCGGACTAGCGGGAGGGACTGAGCAGTTCTTC. Translation: CASRPGLAGGTEQFF. The J gene is TRBJ2-1, the V gene TRBV7-2; 15 bases agree with TRBD2. Germline V lookup: CDR1 SGHTA, CDR2 FQGNSA. The J segment lost 9 bases and the V segment lost 6 bases, leaving 6 bases of the junction unmatched. This CDR3 is 15 amino acids long. The variable domain in full, completed from reference TRBV7-2 and TRBJ2-1, reads GAGVSQSPSNKVTEKGKDVELRCDPISGHTALYWYRQSLGQGLEFLIYFQGNSAPDKSGLPSDRFSAERTGGSVSTLTIQRTQQEDSAVYLCASRPGLAGGTEQFFGPGTRLTVL.

V usage is TRBV15 and J usage is TRBJ2-1; 10 bases fit TRBD2. The germline V gene encodes CDR1 LNHNV and CDR2 YYDKDF (reference sequence). There are 15 residues in the CDR3. The J segment lost 0 bases and the V segment lost 5 bases, leaving 1 base of the junction unmatched. For the CDR3, the DNA is TGTGCCACCAGCGTAGCGGGAGGCTCCTACAATGAGCAGTTCTTC. Its translation: CATSVAGGSYNEQFF.

This clone was seen a handful of times. This sequence joins TRBV7-3 and TRBJ1-1; D not certain. Per the germline V gene, CDR1 is SGHTA and CDR2 is FQGTGA. The CDR3 contains 13 residues. The V end was cut by 4 bases, the J end by 1 base, with 7 bases between. CDR3 coding DNA: TGTGCCAGCAGCTCAGAGAGGAACACTGAAGCTTTCTTT. It codes for CASSSERNTEAFF. Supplemented by reference TRBV7-3 and TRBJ1-1, the full variable domain reads GAGVSQTPSNKVTEKGKYVELRCDPISGHTALYWYRQSLGQGPEFLIYFQGTGAADDSGLPNDRFFAVRPEGSVSTLKIQRTERGDSAVYLCASSSERNTEAFFGQGTRLTVV.

The rearrangement uses TRBV29-1 and TRBJ2-7, with 11 positions matching TRBD1. The CDR3 contains 11 residues. The ends lost 6 bases at V and 7 bases at J; junction bases unmatched: 2. Per germline, CDR1 SQVTM and CDR2 ANQGSEA. The DNA of the CDR3 is TGCAGCGTGTGGGACAGGGGGGAGCAGTACTTC. It is translated as CSVWDRGEQYF.